This T cell receptor beta chain was captured by sequencing in a study of T cells after yellow fever vaccination. Study-level points and caveats: Once the booster was given, most primary-vaccination clones reappeared, at 95% to 98% for CD4 and 88% for CD8. A limited proportion of clonotypes was detected within both the CD4 and CD8 compartments.

The CDR3 totals 14 residues. The germline gives CDR1 MNHEY, CDR2 SVGAGI. The trim removed 4 bases at V and 7 bases at J, leaving 2 bases unmatched. This clonotype came up a few times. Its antigen is not known. A universal primer site and UMIs were added as TCR cDNA was made by 5'RACE template switching. TCRdb processed the 5' RACE reads anew with MiXCR; each CDR3 protein has one entry. The sample has about 630,000 distinct CDR3 sequences; over 9% are singletons. The source of this sequence is a man aged 30 to 39 who received the YFV17D yellow fever vaccine. The V gene is TRBV6-5, the J gene TRBJ1-5; 12 nucleotides line up with TRBD1. Sequencing was performed on PBMCs, taken on the day of the yellow fever booster vaccination. CDR3 sequence: CASSWGQGAQPQHF. CDR3 DNA: TGTGCCAGCAGTTGGGGACAGGGGGCACAGCCCCAGCATTTT.